The 19 T cell receptor beta chains given below trace back to one sample, sequenced in a study of blood T cell repertoires in COVID-19. Sequenced by immunoSEQ multiplex PCR; TCRdb stores in-frame clones only, minus some. The sample records 130,000 or so clones, around 90% being singletons. Sequencing was done on a sample of peripheral blood. The receptors come from a woman aged 55-69 years with acute or convalescent COVID-19.

The rearrangement links TRBV25-1 to TRBJ1-2; tentatively, D is TRBD1 (6 bases). The V and J ends lost 3 bases and 4 bases respectively, with 12 bases between them. This CDR3 spans 14 amino acids. Germline loops: CDR1 MGHDK, CDR2 SYGVNS. The CDR3: CASSDDRRFYGYTF. The CDR3 bases are TGTGCCAGCAGTGATGACAGGCGATTCTATGGCTACACCTTC.

J is TRBJ1-1 and V is TRBV5-6; D unclear. Germline CDR1 SGHDT, CDR2 YYEEEE. Trimming stripped 3 bases from V and 5 bases from J, with 17 bases between. This CDR3 comprises 15 residues. The CDR3 loop reads CASSSEGEGGTEAFF. Here the CDR3 DNA reads TGTGCCAGCAGCTCTGAGGGTGAGGGTGGAACTGAAGCTTTCTTT.

This clone turned up a few times. V gene TRBV24-1 combines with J gene TRBJ1-2, with D perhaps matching TRBD1 (6 bases). V shed 3 bases and J shed 2 bases, with 9 bases lying between them. This CDR3 is 14 amino acids long. Germline CDR1 KGHDR, CDR2 SFDVKD. The CDR3: CATSDPGTNYGYTF. CDR3 nucleotides: TGTGCCACCAGTGATCCTGGGACAAACTATGGCTACACCTTC.

A few counts support this clone. The rearrangement uses TRBV10-3 and TRBJ1-6; 7 nucleotides align to TRBD1. The CDR3 length is 14 residues. The trim removed 3 bases at V and 9 bases at J, leaving 5 bases unmatched. CDR1 is ENHRY and CDR2 is SYGVKD in the germline V gene. The CDR3 protein is CAISEPTGLSPLHF. As DNA, the CDR3 is TGTGCCATCAGTGAACCGACAGGGCTTTCACCCCTCCACTTT.

For this clone: This sample also contains other DNA sequences that code for the same CDR3. The chain combines TRBV30 with TRBJ1-5; 7 bases fit TRBD1. The V gene end was trimmed by 2 bases and the J gene end by 3 bases; junction bases not matched to a gene: 1. The germline V gene encodes CDR1 GTSNPN and CDR2 SVGIG (reference sequence). CDR3 length: 13 residues. DNA of the CDR3: TGTGCCTGGAGTACAGGGGCCAATCAGCCCCAGCATTTT. It is translated as CAWSTGANQPQHF.

V usage is TRBV27 and J usage is TRBJ2-2; tentatively, D is TRBD2 (5 bases). V was trimmed by 6 bases and J by 8 bases, leaving 13 bases between them. Per the germline V gene, CDR1 is MNHEY and CDR2 is SMNVEV (reference sequence). The CDR3 has 13 amino acids. Written as DNA, the CDR3 is TGTGCCAGCAGGAGGGATGAATTTGGGGAGCTGTTTTTT. It is translated as CASRRDEFGELFF.

The chain recombines TRBV25-1 with TRBJ2-1; a weak D match, TRBD2 (5 bases). Trimming pared 7 bases from V and 0 bases from J, leaving 16 bases between. The CDR3 contains 16 residues. Germline CDR1 and CDR2: MGHDK and SYGVNS. CDR3: CASTDLAGSSYNEQFF. CDR3 sequence (DNA): TGTGCCAGCACCGACCTAGCCGGTAGCTCCTACAATGAGCAGTTCTTC. Drawing the rest from reference TRBV25-1 and TRBJ2-1, the complete variable domain is EADIYQTPRYLVIGTGKKITLECSQTMGHDKMYWYQQDPGMELHLIHYSYGVNSTEKGDLSSESTVSRIRTEHFPLTLESARPSHTSQYLCASTDLAGSSYNEQFFGPGTRLTVL.

V gene TRBV30 combines with J gene TRBJ1-6; D gene unclear. CDR1 and CDR2 (germline): GTSNPN, SVGIG (reference sequence). The CDR3 runs 13 residues. V lost 4 bases, J lost 9 bases, and 13 bases lay in between. CDR3: CAWKAGMSSPLHF. Written as DNA, the CDR3 is TGTGCCTGGAAGGCGGGCATGAGTTCACCCCTCCACTTT. Full variable domain (rest looked up from reference TRBV30 and TRBJ1-6): SQTIHQWPATLVQPVGSPLSLECTVEGTSNPNLYWYRQAAGRGLQLLFYSVGIGQISSEVPQNLSASRPQDRQFILSSKKLLLSDSGFYLCAWKAGMSSPLHFGNGTRLTVT.

The chain links TRBV18 to TRBJ1-2; 10 bases agree with TRBD1. The CDR3 is 14 residues long. Unmatched junction bases numbered 7, after V lost 4 bases and J lost 8 bases. Per germline, CDR1 KGHSH and CDR2 LQKENI. This CDR3 reads CASSLGTGDRGYTF. The CDR3 DNA reads as TGTGCCAGCTCACTCGGGACAGGGGACCGCGGCTACACCTTC.

The chain recombines TRBV7-2 with TRBJ1-1, with a tentative D call TRBD1 (6 bases). CDR3 size: 14 residues. Per germline, CDR1 SGHTA and CDR2 FQGNSA. Deletions cut 3 bases from V and 3 bases from J, with 11 bases between. The DNA of the CDR3 is TGTGCCAGCAGCTTTCAGGGGAGGGACACTGAAGCTTTCTTT. Translating it yields CASSFQGRDTEAFF.

This chain joins TRBV5-1 and TRBJ2-2; a weak D match, TRBD2 (6 bases). The germline V gene encodes CDR1 SGHRS and CDR2 YFSETQ. The CDR3 loop spans 15 amino acids. The V gene lost 0 bases and the J gene lost 7 bases, with 13 bases spanning the gap. The DNA of the CDR3 is TGCGCCAGCAGCTTGGGGGGACCGCGGGACGGGGAGCTGTTTTTT. Translated, it gives CASSLGGPRDGELFF.

This clone was picked up a small number of times. This chain joins TRBV2 and TRBJ2-2; D uncertain. Trimming took 2 bases from V and 5 from J, leaving 6 bases between them. The CDR3 covers 13 residues. Germline CDR1 and CDR2: SNHLY and FYNNEI. Written as DNA, the CDR3 is TGTGCCAGCAGTGAATTCCAAACCGGGGAGCTGTTTTTT. Amino acids: CASSEFQTGELFF.

This clone was seen a handful of times. The rearrangement joins TRBV19 to TRBJ2-2, with TRBD1 matching 9 bases. CDR1 is LNHDA and CDR2 is SQIVND in the germline V gene (reference sequence). This CDR3 region has 18 residues. V shed 7 bases and J 0 bases; nucleotides not matched to a gene: 12. The CDR3 DNA reads TGTGCCAGTACCATTGGGGGGACAGGGCGGCCGAACACCGGGGAGCTGTTTTTT. This codes for CASTIGGTGRPNTGELFF. The complete variable domain, with remaining parts taken from reference TRBV19 and TRBJ2-2, reads DGGITQSPKYLFRKEGQNVTLSCEQNLNHDAMYWYRQDPGQGLRLIYYSQIVNDFQKGDIAEGYSVSREKKESFPLTVTSAQKNPTAFYLCASTIGGTGRPNTGELFFGEGSRLTVL.

V usage is TRBV19 and J usage is TRBJ1-1; D is possibly TRBD1 (5 bases). The V gene's germline CDR1 is LNHDA and CDR2 SQIVND (reference sequence). This CDR3 has 15 amino acids. V shed 7 bases and J shed 4 bases, with 19 bases lying between them. This CDR3 is CASTPPAGVGTEAFF. CDR3 nucleotide sequence: TGTGCCAGTACCCCCCCCGCGGGGGTGGGCACTGAAGCTTTCTTT.

The rearrangement links TRBV7-9 to TRBJ2-6; 7 nucleotides line up with TRBD1. Trimming took 5 bases from V and 4 from J; bases not matched to a gene: 5. The CDR3 is 15 amino acids. Looked up from germline, CDR1 is SEHNR and CDR2 is FQNEAQ (reference sequence). The DNA of the CDR3 is TGTGCCAGCAGCGCAGGGGGTGCCGGGGCCAACGTCCTGACTTTC. This gives the protein CASSAGGAGANVLTF.

A single count supports this clone. The rearrangement links TRBV9 to TRBJ1-3; D is unresolved. Between the trimmed V and J ends, which lost 7 bases and 0 bases, there was a span of 14 bases. The germline gives CDR1 SGDLS, CDR2 YYNGEE. This CDR3 comprises 15 residues. The CDR3 loop reads CASGSQSVSGNTIYF. In DNA form, the CDR3 reads TGTGCCAGCGGTTCACAGTCGGTCTCTGGAAACACCATATATTTT. The full variable domain, completed using reference TRBV9 and TRBJ1-3, is DSGVTQTPKHLITATGQRVTLRCSPRSGDLSVYWYQQSLDQGLQFLIQYYNGEERAKGNILERFSAQQFPDLHSELNLSSLELGDSALYFCASGSQSVSGNTIYFGEGSWLTVV.

The chain couples TRBV27 to TRBJ2-7; D is uncertain. Trimming shortened V by 5 bases and J by 5 bases, and 13 bases separated the two germline ends. Germline V gene data show CDR1 as MNHEY and CDR2 as SMNVEV (reference sequence). This CDR3 is 13 amino acids long. The CDR3 is CASSLRDIHEQYF. In DNA, the CDR3 is TGTGCCAGCAGTCTAAGAGACATCCACGAGCAGTACTTC.

The count of this clone is one. The chain is built from TRBV6-1 and TRBJ2-5; TRBD1 matches at 7 bases. In germline, CDR1 is MNHNS, CDR2 SASEGT. After removal of 5 bases from V and 5 bases from J, the junction contained 11 bases not matched to a gene. The CDR3 extends over 15 amino acids. CDR3 in amino acids: CASSFPARGRETQYF. CDR3 DNA sequence: TGTGCCAGCAGTTTCCCGGCGAGGGGGCGCGAGACCCAGTACTTC.

The rearrangement links TRBV19 to TRBJ1-1, with D perhaps matching TRBD1 (5 bases). Trimming stripped 3 bases from V and 0 bases from J, with 20 bases between. This CDR3 has 18 amino acids. In germline, CDR1 is LNHDA, CDR2 SQIVND (reference sequence). This CDR3 reads CASSIFRGGATMNTEAFF. In DNA form, the CDR3 reads TGTGCCAGTAGTATCTTCCGGGGGGGAGCCACCATGAACACTGAAGCTTTCTTT. Based on the CDR3 plus reference TRBV19 and TRBJ1-1, the full variable domain is DGGITQSPKYLFRKEGQNVTLSCEQNLNHDAMYWYRQDPGQGLRLIYYSQIVNDFQKGDIAEGYSVSREKKESFPLTVTSAQKNPTAFYLCASSIFRGGATMNTEAFFGQGTRLTVV.